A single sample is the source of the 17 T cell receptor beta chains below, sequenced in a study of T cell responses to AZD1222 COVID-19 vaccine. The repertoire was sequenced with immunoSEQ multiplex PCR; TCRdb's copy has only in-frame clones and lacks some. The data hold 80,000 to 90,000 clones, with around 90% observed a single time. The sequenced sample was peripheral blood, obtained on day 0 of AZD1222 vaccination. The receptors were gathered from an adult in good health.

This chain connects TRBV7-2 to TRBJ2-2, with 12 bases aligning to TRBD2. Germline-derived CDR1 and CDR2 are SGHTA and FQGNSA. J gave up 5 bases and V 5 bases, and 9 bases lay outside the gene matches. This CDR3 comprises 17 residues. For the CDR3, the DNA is TGTGCCAGCAGCCCCCAGCTACTAGCGGGAGGAACCGGGGAGCTGTTTTTT. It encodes CASSPQLLAGGTGELFF.

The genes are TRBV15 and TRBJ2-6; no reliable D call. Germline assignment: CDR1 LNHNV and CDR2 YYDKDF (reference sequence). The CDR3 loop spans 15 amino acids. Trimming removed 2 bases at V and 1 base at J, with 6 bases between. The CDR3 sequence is CATSRPGSGANVLTF. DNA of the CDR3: TGTGCCACCAGCAGACCGGGTTCTGGGGCCAACGTCCTGACTTTC.

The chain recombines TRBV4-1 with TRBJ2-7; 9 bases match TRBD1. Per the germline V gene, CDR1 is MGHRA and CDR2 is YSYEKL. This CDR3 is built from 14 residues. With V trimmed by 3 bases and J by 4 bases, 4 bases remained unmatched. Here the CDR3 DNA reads TGCGCCAGCAGCCAGACAGGGGGTGCTTACGAGCAGTACTTC. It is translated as CASSQTGGAYEQYF.

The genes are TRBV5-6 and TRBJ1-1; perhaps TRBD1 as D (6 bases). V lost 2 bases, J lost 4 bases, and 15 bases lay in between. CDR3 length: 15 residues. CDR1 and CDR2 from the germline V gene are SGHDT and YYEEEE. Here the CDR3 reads CASSLFGGGRTEAFF. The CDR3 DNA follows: TGTGCCAGCAGCTTATTTGGCGGGGGCCGCACTGAAGCTTTCTTT.

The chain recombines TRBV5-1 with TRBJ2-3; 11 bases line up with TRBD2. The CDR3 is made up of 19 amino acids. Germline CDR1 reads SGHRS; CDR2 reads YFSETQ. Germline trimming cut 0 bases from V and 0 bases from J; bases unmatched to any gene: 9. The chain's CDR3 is CASSLDASGGFSSTDTQYF. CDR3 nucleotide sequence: TGCGCCAGCAGCTTGGATGCTAGCGGGGGGTTCTCTAGCACAGATACGCAGTATTTT.

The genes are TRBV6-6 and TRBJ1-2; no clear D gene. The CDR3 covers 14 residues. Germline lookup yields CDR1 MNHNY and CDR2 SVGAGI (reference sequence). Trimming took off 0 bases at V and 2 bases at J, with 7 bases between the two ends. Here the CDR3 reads CASSYSRSNYGYTF. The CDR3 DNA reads TGTGCCAGCAGTTACTCGCGCTCGAACTATGGCTACACCTTC.

DNA for the CDR3: TGTGCCAGCAGCACGGGCGGGGGAACCTACGAGCAGTACTTC. This translates into CASSTGGGTYEQYF. The V call is TRBV7-2, the J call TRBJ2-7, with 7 positions matching TRBD2. The length of the CDR3 is 14 residues. Germline CDR1 is SGHTA and CDR2 is FQGNSA. Trimming cost V 5 bases and J 2 bases; bases outside gene matches: 6.

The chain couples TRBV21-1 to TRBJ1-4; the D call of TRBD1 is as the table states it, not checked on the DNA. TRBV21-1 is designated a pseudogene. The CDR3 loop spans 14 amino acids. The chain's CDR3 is CASNQGPNNEKLFF. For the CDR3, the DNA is TGTGCCAGCAATCAGGGGCCAAATAATGAAAAACTGTTTTTT.

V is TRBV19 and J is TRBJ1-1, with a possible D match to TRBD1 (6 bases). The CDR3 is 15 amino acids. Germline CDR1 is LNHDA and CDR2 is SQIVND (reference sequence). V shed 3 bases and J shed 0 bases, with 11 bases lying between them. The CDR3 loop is CASSMYRAMNTEAFF. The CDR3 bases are TGTGCCAGTAGTATGTACAGGGCGATGAACACTGAAGCTTTCTTT. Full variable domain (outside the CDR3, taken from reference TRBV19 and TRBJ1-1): DGGITQSPKYLFRKEGQNVTLSCEQNLNHDAMYWYRQDPGQGLRLIYYSQIVNDFQKGDIAEGYSVSREKKESFPLTVTSAQKNPTAFYLCASSMYRAMNTEAFFGQGTRLTVV.

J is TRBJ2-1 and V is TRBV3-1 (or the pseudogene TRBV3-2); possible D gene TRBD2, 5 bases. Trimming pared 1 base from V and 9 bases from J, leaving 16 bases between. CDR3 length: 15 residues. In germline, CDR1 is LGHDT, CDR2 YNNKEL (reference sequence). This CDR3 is CASSQVRLSGGEQFF. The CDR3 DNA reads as TGTGCCAGCAGCCAAGTGCGACTATCCGGAGGTGAGCAGTTCTTC.

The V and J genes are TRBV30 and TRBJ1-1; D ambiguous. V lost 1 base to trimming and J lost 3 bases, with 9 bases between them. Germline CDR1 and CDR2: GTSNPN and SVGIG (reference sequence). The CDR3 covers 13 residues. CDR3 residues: CAWSGAADTEAFF. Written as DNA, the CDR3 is TGTGCCTGGAGTGGAGCAGCGGACACTGAAGCTTTCTTT.

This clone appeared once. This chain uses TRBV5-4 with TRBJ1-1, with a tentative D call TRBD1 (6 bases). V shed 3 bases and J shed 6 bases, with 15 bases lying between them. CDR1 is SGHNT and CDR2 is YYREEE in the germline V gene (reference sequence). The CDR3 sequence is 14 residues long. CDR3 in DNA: TGTGCCAGCAGCTATACCAGGGGAAAGCCTGAAGCTTTCTTT. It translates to CASSYTRGKPEAFF.

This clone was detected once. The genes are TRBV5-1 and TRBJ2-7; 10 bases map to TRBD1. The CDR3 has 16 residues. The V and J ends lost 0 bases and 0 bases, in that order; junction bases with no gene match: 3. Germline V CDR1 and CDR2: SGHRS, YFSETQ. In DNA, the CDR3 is TGCGCCAGCAGCTTGGGGACAGGGGGACTCTCCTACGAGCAGTACTTC. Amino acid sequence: CASSLGTGGLSYEQYF. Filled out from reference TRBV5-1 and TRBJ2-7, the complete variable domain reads KAGVTQTPRYLIKTRGQQVTLSCSPISGHRSVSWYQQTPGQGLQFLFEYFSETQRNKGNFPGRFSGRQFSNSRSEMNVSTLELGDSALYLCASSLGTGGLSYEQYFGPGTRLTVT.

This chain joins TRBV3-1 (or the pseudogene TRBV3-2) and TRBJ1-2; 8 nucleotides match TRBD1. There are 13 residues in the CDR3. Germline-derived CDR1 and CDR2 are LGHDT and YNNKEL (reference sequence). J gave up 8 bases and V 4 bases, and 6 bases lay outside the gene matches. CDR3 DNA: TGTGCCAGCAGCCTTCGGGACAGGCGCGGCTACACCTTC. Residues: CASSLRDRRGYTF.

This CDR3 is CASSSPTRFQSSYEQYF. The CDR3, as DNA: TGTGCCAGCAGCTCCCCCACTAGGTTCCAAAGCTCCTACGAGCAGTACTTC. This chain joins TRBV7-8 and TRBJ2-7; maybe TRBD2 (5 bases). The CDR3 has 17 residues. The V and J ends lost 4 bases and 0 bases respectively, with 19 bases between them. The germline V gene has CDR1 SGHVS and CDR2 FQNEAQ.

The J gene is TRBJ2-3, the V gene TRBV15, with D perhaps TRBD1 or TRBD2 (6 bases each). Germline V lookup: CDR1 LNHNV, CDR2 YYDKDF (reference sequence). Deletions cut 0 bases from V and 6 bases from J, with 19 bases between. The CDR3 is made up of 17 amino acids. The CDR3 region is CATSRDLPGAPGDTQYF. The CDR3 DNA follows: TGTGCCACCAGCAGAGATCTCCCGGGGGCACCTGGGGATACGCAGTATTTT.

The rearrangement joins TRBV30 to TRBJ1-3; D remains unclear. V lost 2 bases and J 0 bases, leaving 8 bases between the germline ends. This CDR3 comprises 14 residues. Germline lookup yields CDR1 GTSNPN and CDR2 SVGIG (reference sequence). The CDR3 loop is CAWSSFDSGNTIYF. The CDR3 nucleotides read TGTGCCTGGAGTTCATTCGACTCTGGAAACACCATATATTTT.